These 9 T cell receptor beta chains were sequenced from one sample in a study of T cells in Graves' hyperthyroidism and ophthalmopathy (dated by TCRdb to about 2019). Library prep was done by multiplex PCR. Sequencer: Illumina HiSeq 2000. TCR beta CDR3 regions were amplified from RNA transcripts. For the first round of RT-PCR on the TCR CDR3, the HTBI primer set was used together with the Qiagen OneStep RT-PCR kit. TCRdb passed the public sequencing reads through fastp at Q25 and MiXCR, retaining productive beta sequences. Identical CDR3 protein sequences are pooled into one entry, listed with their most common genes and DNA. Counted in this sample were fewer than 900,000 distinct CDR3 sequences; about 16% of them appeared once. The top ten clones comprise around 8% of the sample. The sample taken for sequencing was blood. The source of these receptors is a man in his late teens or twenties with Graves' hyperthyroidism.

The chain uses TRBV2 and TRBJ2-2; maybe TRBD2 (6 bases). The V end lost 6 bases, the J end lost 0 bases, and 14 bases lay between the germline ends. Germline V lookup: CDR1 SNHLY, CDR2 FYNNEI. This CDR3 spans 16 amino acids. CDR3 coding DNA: TGTGCCAGCAGCGGCCCCGGCGGGGCGAACACCGGGGAGCTGTTTTTT. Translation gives CASSGPGGANTGELFF.

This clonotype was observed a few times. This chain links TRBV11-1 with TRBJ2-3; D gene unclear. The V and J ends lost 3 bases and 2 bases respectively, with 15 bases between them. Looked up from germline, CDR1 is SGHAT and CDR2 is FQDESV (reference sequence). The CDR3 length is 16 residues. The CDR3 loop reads CASSLGGTSLTDTQYF. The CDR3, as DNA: TGTGCCAGCAGCTTGGGCGGAACTTCACTCACAGATACGCAGTATTTT.

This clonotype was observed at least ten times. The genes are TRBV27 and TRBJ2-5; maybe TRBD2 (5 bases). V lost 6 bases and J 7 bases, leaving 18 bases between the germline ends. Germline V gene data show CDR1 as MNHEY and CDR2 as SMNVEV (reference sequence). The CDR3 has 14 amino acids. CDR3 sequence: CASRKDSSRVTQYF. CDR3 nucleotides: TGTGCCAGCAGAAAGGACTCATCAAGAGTGACCCAGTACTTC.

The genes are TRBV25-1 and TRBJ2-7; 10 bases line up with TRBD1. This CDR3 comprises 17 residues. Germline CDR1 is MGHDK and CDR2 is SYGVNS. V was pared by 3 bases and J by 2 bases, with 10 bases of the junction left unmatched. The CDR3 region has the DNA TGTGCCAGCAGTGATTGGGCGGGACAGGGGATCACCTACGAGCAGTACTTC. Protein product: CASSDWAGQGITYEQYF.

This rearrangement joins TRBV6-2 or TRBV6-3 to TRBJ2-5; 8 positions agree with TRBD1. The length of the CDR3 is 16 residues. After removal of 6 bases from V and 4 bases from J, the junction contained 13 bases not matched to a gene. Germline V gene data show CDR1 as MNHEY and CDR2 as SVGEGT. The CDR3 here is CASSFVARGPGETQYF. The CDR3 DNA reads TGTGCCAGCAGCTTCGTCGCCAGGGGGCCCGGAGAGACCCAGTACTTC.

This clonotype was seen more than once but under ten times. The CDR3 sequence is CASGGLGRDTGELFF. CDR3 nucleotide sequence: TGTGCCAGCGGGGGACTGGGGCGAGACACCGGGGAGCTGTTTTTT. The chain uses TRBV6-1 and TRBJ2-2; a possible D gene is TRBD2 (6 bases). The ends were cut back, 8 bases at V and 3 bases at J, with 16 bases in the middle. Germline CDR1 reads MNHNS; CDR2 reads SASEGT. This CDR3 is 15 amino acids long.

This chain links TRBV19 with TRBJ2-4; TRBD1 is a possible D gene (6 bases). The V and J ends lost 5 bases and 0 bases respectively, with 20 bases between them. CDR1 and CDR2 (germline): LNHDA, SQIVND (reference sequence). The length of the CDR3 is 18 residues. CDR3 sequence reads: CASSSHGGSSIAKNIQYF. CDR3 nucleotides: TGTGCCAGTAGTTCCCATGGGGGCAGTTCCATAGCCAAAAACATTCAGTACTTC.

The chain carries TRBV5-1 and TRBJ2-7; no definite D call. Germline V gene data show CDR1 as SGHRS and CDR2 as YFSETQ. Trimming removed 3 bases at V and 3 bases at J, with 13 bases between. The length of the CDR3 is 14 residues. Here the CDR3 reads CASSSRATSYEQYF. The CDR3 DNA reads TGCGCCAGCAGCTCCCGGGCCACCAGCTACGAGCAGTACTTC.

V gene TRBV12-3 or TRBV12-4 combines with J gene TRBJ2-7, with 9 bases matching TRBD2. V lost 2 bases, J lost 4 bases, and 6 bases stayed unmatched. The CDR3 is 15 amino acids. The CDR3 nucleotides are TGTGCCAGCAGTTTAAGTAGCGGGAGTGTATACGAGCAGTACTTC. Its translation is CASSLSSGSVYEQYF.